These 14 T cell receptor beta chains were sequenced from one sample in a study of cytomegalovirus exposure and HLA in healthy donors. 60 Vbeta and 13 Jbeta primers were used in PCR. TCRdb's table, derived via immunoSEQ multiplex PCR, lists solely in-frame clones and lacks some. Its table records tens of thousands of clones. Sequenced: PBMCs. The receptor set was obtained from a female donor in good health and CMV-seropositive.

The chain has TRBV5-1 and TRBJ1-1; 8 bases align to TRBD1. The CDR3 has 14 amino acids. Losses at the gene ends were 4 bases for V and 4 bases for J; bases not matched to a gene: 6. Germline V gives CDR1 SGHRS, CDR2 YFSETQ. The chain's CDR3 is CASSQNTGGTEAFF. CDR3 bases: TGCGCCAGCAGCCAAAATACAGGGGGCACTGAAGCTTTCTTT.

The chain has TRBV5-1 and TRBJ2-5; tentative D call: TRBD1 (6 bases). The germline V gene has CDR1 SGHRS and CDR2 YFSETQ. Between the trimmed V and J ends, which lost 4 bases and 2 bases, there was a span of 9 bases. The CDR3 consists of 13 residues. CDR3 coding DNA: TGCGCCAGCAGCCACGGACAGCAAGAGACCCAGTACTTC. Residues: CASSHGQQETQYF.

The chain recombines TRBV5-1 with TRBJ2-5, with 10 bases fitting TRBD1. Trimming at V came to 4 bases and at J to 2 bases, leaving 8 bases not matched to a gene. The germline CDR1 and CDR2 sequences are SGHRS and YFSETQ. The length of the CDR3 is 16 residues. CDR3 in DNA: TGCGCCAGCAGCCCCCGGACAGGGGGTGGGCAAGAGACCCAGTACTTC. Its translation: CASSPRTGGGQETQYF.

The chain recombines TRBV10-3 with TRBJ2-1; TRBD2 matches at 13 bases. CDR1 ENHRY and CDR2 SYGVKD come from the germline V gene. The J segment lost 6 bases and the V segment lost 9 bases, leaving 5 bases of the junction unmatched. This CDR3 has 14 amino acids. CDR3 in DNA: TGTGCCATGCGGACTAGCGGGGGCCTCAATGAGCAGTTCTTC. The encoded protein is CAMRTSGGLNEQFF.

The CDR3 DNA sequence: TGTGCCAGCAGTTTAATTCAGGGCTACCAAGAGACCCAGTACTTC. This translates into CASSLIQGYQETQYF. The V call is TRBV27, the J call TRBJ2-5, with a tentative D call TRBD1 (5 bases). The length of the CDR3 is 15 residues. Germline CDR1 is MNHEY and CDR2 is SMNVEV (reference sequence). V was shortened by 2 bases and J by 0 bases, with 10 bases between the two germline ends.

V and J are TRBV7-3 and TRBJ2-5; 10 nucleotides line up with TRBD2. Per the germline V gene, CDR1 is SGHTA and CDR2 is FQGTGA. The CDR3 consists of 15 residues. With 5 bases clipped from V and 3 bases from J, the junction kept 6 bases outside the gene matches. The CDR3 bases are TGTGCCAGCAGCCTCTCAGGACTAGCGGAAGAGACCCAGTACTTC. This encodes CASSLSGLAEETQYF.

The V gene is TRBV7-2, the J gene TRBJ1-6; 10 bases align to TRBD1. V lost 0 bases and J lost 10; bases outside the gene matches: 3. This CDR3 is built from 15 residues. Germline V gene data show CDR1 as SGHTA and CDR2 as FQGNSA. The CDR3 sequence is CASSLAGQGRSPLHF. DNA of the CDR3: TGTGCCAGCAGCTTAGCGGGACAGGGGCGATCACCCCTCCACTTT.

The chain employs TRBV15 and TRBJ2-7, with D tentatively TRBD1 (5 bases). Germline V gene data show CDR1 as LNHNV and CDR2 as YYDKDF (reference sequence). V was clipped by 1 base and J by 6 bases, with 10 bases between them. This CDR3 has 13 amino acids. This CDR3 reads CATSRARTGEQYF. The CDR3 region has the DNA TGTGCCACCAGCAGAGCCAGAACAGGCGAGCAGTACTTC.

The rearrangement links TRBV7-2 to TRBJ1-3; D is unclear. Germline loops: CDR1 SGHTA, CDR2 FQGNSA. This CDR3 has 12 amino acids. V dropped 5 bases and J dropped 3 bases, with 5 bases sitting between them. CDR3 sequence reads: CASSPNGNTIYF. The CDR3 DNA is TGTGCCAGCAGCCCAAATGGAAACACCATATATTTT.

The chain employs TRBV19 and TRBJ2-2; D remains unclear. This CDR3 contains 15 residues. V was trimmed by 3 bases and J by 5 bases, leaving 13 bases between them. The germline V gene encodes CDR1 LNHDA and CDR2 SQIVND (reference sequence). The CDR3: CASSIWRIGTGELFF. The CDR3 nucleotides are TGTGCCAGTAGTATTTGGCGGATCGGGACCGGGGAGCTGTTTTTT.

This chain connects TRBV18 to TRBJ1-1; maybe TRBD1 (5 bases). V lost 6 bases and J lost 1, with 9 bases in between. CDR3 size: 13 residues. The germline gives CDR1 KGHSH, CDR2 LQKENI. CDR3 sequence reads: CASSSGQNTEAFF. CDR3 bases: TGTGCCAGCTCGTCAGGGCAGAACACTGAAGCTTTCTTT. The full variable domain, its missing parts supplied by reference TRBV18 and TRBJ1-1, is NAGVMQNPRHLVRRRGQEARLRCSPMKGHSHVYWYRQLPEEGLKFMVYLQKENIIDESGMPKERFSAEFPKEGPSILRIQQVVRGDSAAYFCASSSGQNTEAFFGQGTRLTVV.

CDR3 sequence (DNA): TGTGCCAGTAGCCGGGAGGGTGGTGGCTACACCTTC. It specifies CASSREGGGYTF. The chain carries TRBV19 and TRBJ1-2; D is uncertain. The length of the CDR3 is 12 residues. The V and J ends lost 6 bases and 7 bases respectively, with 12 bases between them. Germline V gives CDR1 LNHDA, CDR2 SQIVND (reference sequence). Drawing the rest from reference TRBV19 and TRBJ1-2, the complete variable domain is DGGITQSPKYLFRKEGQNVTLSCEQNLNHDAMYWYRQDPGQGLRLIYYSQIVNDFQKGDIAEGYSVSREKKESFPLTVTSAQKNPTAFYLCASSREGGGYTFGSGTRLTVV.

This chain uses TRBV5-1 with TRBJ1-1; weak D call: TRBD1 (5 bases). V lost 3 bases to trimming and J lost 8 bases, with 17 bases between them. The CDR3 runs to 14 residues. Germline CDR1 SGHRS, CDR2 YFSETQ. The CDR3 protein is CASSWGGDGGEAFF. In DNA, the CDR3 is TGCGCCAGCAGCTGGGGGGGGGACGGCGGCGAAGCTTTCTTT. The variable domain in full, completed from reference TRBV5-1 and TRBJ1-1, reads KAGVTQTPRYLIKTRGQQVTLSCSPISGHRSVSWYQQTPGQGLQFLFEYFSETQRNKGNFPGRFSGRQFSNSRSEMNVSTLELGDSALYLCASSWGGDGGEAFFGQGTRLTVV.

As for this clone: Germline is not matched at one junction end, which may reflect a read error. The rearrangement joins TRBV18 to TRBJ1-1; 10 bases align to TRBD1. The CDR3 spans 15 residues. Per germline, CDR1 KGHSH and CDR2 LQKENI. CDR3 nucleotides: TGTGCCAGCTCAGAGAGAACCGGGACAGGGGAAGAAGATTTCTTT. It translates to CASSERTGTGEEDFF.